These 27 T cell receptor beta chains share one sample of origin, sequenced in a study of shared clonotypes between healthy human individuals. Assay: immunoSEQ multiplex PCR; the TCRdb copy retains only in-frame clones and omits some. Among a few million clones, under 95% were seen once, and the ten largest hold roughly 0.34%. The sequenced sample consisted of naive CD4+ T cells from PBMCs. The subset denotes: CD45RA+ positively selected. The origin of the receptors is a man between 18 and 29 years old in good health. Some clones in this sample may be carry-over from other donors' samples.

This clone has only one observation. Written as DNA, the CDR3 is TGTGCCAGCACCTCTAGCGGGAGAACAGATACGCAGTATTTT. Encoded protein: CASTSSGRTDTQYF. The genes are TRBV6-5 and TRBJ2-3; TRBD2 matches 10 bases. Trimming at V came to 7 bases and at J to 3 bases, leaving 4 bases not matched to a gene. Per germline, CDR1 MNHEY and CDR2 SVGAGI. The CDR3 loop spans 14 amino acids.

The rearrangement uses TRBV5-1 and TRBJ2-2, with 9 bases that match TRBD1. The CDR3 is 16 residues long. Germline CDR1 reads SGHRS; CDR2 reads YFSETQ. The J segment lost 1 base and the V segment lost 1 base, leaving 2 bases of the junction unmatched. Written as DNA, the CDR3 is TGCGCCAGCAGCTTGAGACAGGGGGTGAACACCGGGGAGCTGTTTTTT. Amino acids: CASSLRQGVNTGELFF.

The chain links TRBV29-1 to TRBJ1-2, with 7 bases lining up with TRBD1. Looked up from germline, CDR1 is SQVTM and CDR2 is ANQGSEA. Trimming at V came to 4 bases and at J to 0 bases, leaving 8 bases not matched to a gene. The CDR3 contains 15 residues. The CDR3 bases are TGCAGCGTTGTCCCCCGTAGGGGGCCTAACTATGGCTACACCTTC. As protein: CSVVPRRGPNYGYTF.

Points on this clone: The same CDR3 can be traced to other DNA sequences in this sample. V usage is TRBV7-2 and J usage is TRBJ2-3; D gene ambiguous. CDR3 size: 11 residues. Germline V gene sequence: CDR1 SGHTA, CDR2 FQGNSA. Trimming removed 5 bases from V and 4 bases from J, with 4 bases in between. CDR3 amino acids: CASSQADTQYF. The CDR3, as DNA: TGTGCCAGCAGCCAGGCAGATACGCAGTATTTT.

V usage is TRBV5-1 and J usage is TRBJ1-1; 7 bases align to TRBD1. Trimming cost V 2 bases and J 3 bases; bases outside gene matches: 4. Looked up from germline, CDR1 is SGHRS and CDR2 is YFSETQ. The CDR3 sequence is 14 residues long. CDR3 DNA sequence: TGCGCCAGCAGCTTTACAGGGGTAGACACTGAAGCTTTCTTT. Its protein is CASSFTGVDTEAFF.

The gene calls are TRBV18 and TRBJ1-1; 7 bases agree with TRBD1. With 0 bases clipped from V and 2 bases from J, the junction kept 9 bases outside the gene matches. Germline assignment: CDR1 KGHSH and CDR2 LQKENI. The CDR3 consists of 17 residues. The DNA for the CDR3 is TGTGCCAGCTCACCACCGTCGACAGGGTCGTTAAACACTGAAGCTTTCTTT. Translation: CASSPPSTGSLNTEAFF.

The V and J genes are TRBV6-1 and TRBJ2-2, with 8 positions matching TRBD1. With 10 bases clipped from V and 5 bases from J, the junction kept 12 bases outside the gene matches. Per the germline V gene, CDR1 is MNHNS and CDR2 is SASEGT. The CDR3 is made up of 15 amino acids. The CDR3 loop is CATQARRGRTGELFF. The CDR3 coding sequence is TGTGCCACCCAGGCCCGCAGGGGGCGAACCGGGGAGCTGTTTTTT.

CDR3 nucleotides: TGTGCCAGCAGCTTAGGACAGCCGAACACTGAAGCTTTCTTT. The encoded protein is CASSLGQPNTEAFF. The chain recombines TRBV5-4 with TRBJ1-1; D perhaps matches TRBD1 (6 bases). Germline-derived CDR1 and CDR2 are SGHNT and YYREEE (reference sequence). The CDR3 has 14 residues. V lost 2 bases and J 1 base, leaving 9 bases between the germline ends. Full variable domain (outside the CDR3, taken from reference TRBV5-4 and TRBJ1-1): ETGVTQSPTHLIKTRGQQVTLRCSSQSGHNTVSWYQQALGQGPQFIFQYYREEENGRGNFPPRFSGLQFPNYSSELNVNALELDDSALYLCASSLGQPNTEAFFGQGTRLTVV.

This chain connects TRBV18 to TRBJ2-7, with 10 bases matching TRBD2. Germline CDR1 is KGHSH and CDR2 is LQKENI. CDR3 length equals 14 residues. Germline trimming cut 4 bases from V and 6 bases from J; bases unmatched to any gene: 6. CDR3 amino acids: CASSLLAGVAEQYF. Written as DNA, the CDR3 is TGTGCCAGCTCACTTCTAGCGGGAGTCGCCGAGCAGTACTTC.

V and J are TRBV10-3 and TRBJ2-1; D perhaps matches TRBD2 (6 bases). The V gene's germline CDR1 is ENHRY and CDR2 SYGVKD. The CDR3 extends over 15 amino acids. The V end lost 5 bases, the J end lost 4 bases, and 15 bases lay between the germline ends. The CDR3 DNA sequence: TGTGCCATCAGTACCCCTGGTAGCGGATACAATGAGCAGTTCTTC. Protein: CAISTPGSGYNEQFF.

The chain carries TRBV9 and TRBJ2-1; 7 bases align to TRBD2. This CDR3 spans 12 amino acids. Germline V gene data show CDR1 as SGDLS and CDR2 as YYNGEE. V shed 4 bases and J 12 bases; nucleotides not matched to a gene: 7. CDR3 amino acids: CASSSSGTTQFF. The CDR3 DNA follows: TGTGCCAGCAGCTCCTCCGGGACTACGCAGTTCTTC.

The rearrangement joins TRBV19 to TRBJ2-1; TRBD2 matches at 10 bases. The V gene's germline CDR1 is LNHDA and CDR2 SQIVND (reference sequence). The CDR3 has 17 amino acids. V lost 4 bases to trimming and J lost 5 bases; unmatched junction nucleotides: 11. CDR3 sequence (DNA): TGTGCCAGTAGTACGTTATTAAGACTAGCGGGTCACAATGAGCAGTTCTTC. Protein: CASSTLLRLAGHNEQFF.

The chain recombines TRBV9 with TRBJ2-3; D unresolved. This CDR3 has 17 residues. CDR1 is SGDLS and CDR2 is YYNGEE in the germline V gene. V shed 0 bases and J shed 6 bases, with 20 bases lying between them. CDR3 loop: CASSVGTTGRWGDTQYF. The CDR3 coding sequence is TGTGCCAGCAGCGTAGGAACAACCGGCCGGTGGGGTGATACGCAGTATTTT.

J is TRBJ2-1 and V is TRBV30; 9 bases align to TRBD2. J gave up 4 bases and V 4 bases, and 11 bases lay outside the gene matches. The CDR3 extends over 16 amino acids. Per the germline V gene, CDR1 is GTSNPN and CDR2 is SVGIG (reference sequence). In DNA form, the CDR3 reads TGTGCCTGGACCCCGAGGTCCCTAGCGGGGTACAATGAGCAGTTCTTC. It yields the protein CAWTPRSLAGYNEQFF.

V is TRBV4-1 and J is TRBJ2-2; the D gene is possibly TRBD2 (5 bases). The germline CDR1 and CDR2 sequences are MGHRA and YSYEKL. The CDR3 runs 16 residues. V was cut by 1 base and J by 5 bases, with 14 bases left in between. CDR3 in amino acids: CASSQVRTVKTGELFF. The CDR3 coding sequence is TGCGCCAGCAGCCAAGTCCGGACTGTGAAGACCGGGGAGCTGTTTTTT.

Here the CDR3 DNA reads TGTGCCAGCAGAGCCGGGACAGGGGCGAATAATCAGCCCCAGCATTTT. It specifies CASRAGTGANNQPQHF. This chain connects TRBV6-6 to TRBJ1-5; 10 bases agree with TRBD1. CDR1 is MNHNY and CDR2 is SVGAGI in the germline V gene (reference sequence). V was clipped by 6 bases and J by 4 bases; unmatched bases: 9. The CDR3 has 16 amino acids.

The chain has TRBV7-9 and TRBJ1-3; 8 nucleotides line up with TRBD1. This CDR3 region has 15 residues. CDR1 is SEHNR, CDR2 FQNEAQ, per germline (reference sequence). The J segment lost 7 bases and the V segment lost 2 bases, leaving 7 bases of the junction unmatched. For the CDR3, the DNA is TGTGCCAGCAGCTTACGACAGGGGAACGGGAACACCATATATTTT. Residues: CASSLRQGNGNTIYF. Full variable domain (outside the CDR3, taken from reference TRBV7-9 and TRBJ1-3): DTGVSQNPRHKITKRGQNVTFRCDPISEHNRLYWYRQTLGQGPEFLTYFQNEAQLEKSRLLSDRFSAERPKGSFSTLEIQRTEQGDSAMYLCASSLRQGNGNTIYFGEGSWLTVV.

The J gene is TRBJ1-2, the V gene TRBV7-3; perhaps TRBD1 as D (6 bases). The CDR3 spans 20 residues. V dropped 1 base and J dropped 4 bases, with 28 bases sitting between them. Germline CDR1 and CDR2: SGHTA and FQGTGA. The CDR3 region is CASSLIHKPGHQLRGYGYTF. DNA of the CDR3: TGTGCCAGCAGCTTAATACACAAACCGGGACACCAACTGCGGGGCTATGGCTACACCTTC.

This clone showed up just once. This chain uses TRBV6-5 with TRBJ1-2, with 10 positions matching TRBD1. V dropped 6 bases and J dropped 8; count of bases not matched to a gene: 3. The CDR3 has 12 residues. Germline values: CDR1 MNHEY, CDR2 SVGAGI. The CDR3 region has the DNA TGTGCCAGCAGGATGGGACAGGGGGGCTACACCTTC. This sequence encodes CASRMGQGGYTF.

The J gene is TRBJ2-6, the V gene TRBV19; D is unclear. Trimming stripped 7 bases from V and 0 bases from J, with 13 bases between. Per the germline V gene, CDR1 is LNHDA and CDR2 is SQIVND (reference sequence). The CDR3 loop spans 16 amino acids. This CDR3 reads CASTELGISGANVLTF. DNA for the CDR3: TGTGCCAGTACTGAATTGGGAATCTCTGGGGCCAACGTCCTGACTTTC.

J is TRBJ2-7 and V is TRBV11-2; D may match TRBD1 or TRBD2 (7 bases each). Germline V gene sequence: CDR1 SGHAT, CDR2 FQNNGV. Trimming removed 5 bases from V and 0 bases from J, with 20 bases in between. The CDR3 totals 17 residues. CDR3 in amino acids: CASSVQGTGGSSYEQYF. The DNA of the CDR3 is TGTGCCAGCAGCGTACAGGGGACGGGAGGCTCCTCCTACGAGCAGTACTTC.

This clone occurred once. Here the CDR3 DNA reads TGTGCCAGCCATAGGGGTCCAGCCCCGAGCCCGCTGTTTTTT. Its protein is CASHRGPAPSPLFF. This chain connects TRBV7-3 to TRBJ2-2; TRBD1 might be the D (5 bases). The V end was cut by 8 bases, the J end by 13 bases, with 23 bases between. The CDR3 loop spans 14 amino acids. Germline values: CDR1 SGHTA, CDR2 FQGTGA.

The V call is TRBV19, the J call TRBJ2-5, with 9 bases matching TRBD1. The CDR3 has 16 residues. V was clipped by 5 bases and J by 5 bases; unmatched bases: 12. Germline lookup yields CDR1 LNHDA and CDR2 SQIVND (reference sequence). CDR3 in DNA: TGTGCCAGTAGTCCGTGGACAGGGGAGAAGGGGGAGACCCAGTACTTC. This codes for CASSPWTGEKGETQYF.

This chain uses TRBV28 with TRBJ1-2; 9 bases are a match to TRBD1. The CDR3 is made up of 15 amino acids. Per germline, CDR1 MDHEN and CDR2 SYDVKM. Trimming cost V 3 bases and J 8 bases; bases outside gene matches: 10. CDR3 sequence: CASSFRDRDFGGYTF. The CDR3 bases are TGTGCCAGCAGTTTCCGGGACAGGGATTTTGGGGGCTACACCTTC.

The CDR3 DNA reads TGCGCCAGCAGCCACCGGACAGGGGCCTACAATGAGCAGTTCTTC. This sequence encodes CASSHRTGAYNEQFF. This chain uses TRBV4-3 with TRBJ2-1; 9 nucleotides align to TRBD1. The CDR3 runs 15 residues. Germline V gives CDR1 LGHNA, CDR2 YSLEER. With 3 bases clipped from V and 2 bases from J, the junction kept 2 bases outside the gene matches.

Notes on this clone: Other DNA sequences from this sample encode an identical CDR3 as well. V gene TRBV7-9 combines with J gene TRBJ2-5; 10 nucleotides line up with TRBD2. Germline V gene lookup returns CDR1 SEHNR and CDR2 FQNEAQ (reference sequence). CDR3 length: 14 amino acids. Germline trimming cut 1 base from V and 4 bases from J; bases unmatched to any gene: 0. CDR3 nucleotide sequence: TGTGCCAGCAGCTTAGGACTAGCGGGAGAGACCCAGTACTTC. It encodes CASSLGLAGETQYF.

This clone occurred once. J is TRBJ2-2 and V is TRBV12-5, with 13 bases lining up with TRBD2. The CDR3 covers 15 residues. CDR1 is LGHNT, CDR2 FRNRAP, per germline. With 4 bases clipped from V and 6 bases from J, the junction kept 2 bases outside the gene matches. The CDR3 loop is CASGWGLAGSGELFF. CDR3 coding DNA: TGTGCTAGTGGTTGGGGACTAGCGGGATCCGGGGAGCTGTTTTTT. The variable domain in full, completed from reference TRBV12-5 and TRBJ2-2, reads DARVTQTPRHKVTEMGQEVTMRCQPILGHNTVFWYRQTMMQGLELLAYFRNRAPLDDSGMPKDRFSAEMPDATLATLKIQPSEPRDSAVYFCASGWGLAGSGELFFGEGSRLTVL.